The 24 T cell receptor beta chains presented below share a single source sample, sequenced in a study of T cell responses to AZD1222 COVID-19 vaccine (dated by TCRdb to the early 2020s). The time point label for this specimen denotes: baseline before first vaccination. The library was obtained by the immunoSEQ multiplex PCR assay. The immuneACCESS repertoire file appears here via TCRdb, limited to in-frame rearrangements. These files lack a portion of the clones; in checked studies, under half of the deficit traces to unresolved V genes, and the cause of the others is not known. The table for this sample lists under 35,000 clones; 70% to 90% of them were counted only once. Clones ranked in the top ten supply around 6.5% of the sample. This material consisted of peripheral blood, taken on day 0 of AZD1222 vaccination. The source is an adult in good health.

The CDR3 protein is CASSYTRDGYTEAFF. In DNA form, the CDR3 reads TGTGCCAGCAGTTACACAAGGGACGGCTACACTGAAGCTTTCTTT. This chain uses TRBV6-5 with TRBJ1-1; D is perhaps TRBD1 (5 bases). Germline lookup yields CDR1 MNHEY and CDR2 SVGAGI. The CDR3 spans 15 residues. Trimming removed 2 bases at V and 3 bases at J, with 13 bases between.

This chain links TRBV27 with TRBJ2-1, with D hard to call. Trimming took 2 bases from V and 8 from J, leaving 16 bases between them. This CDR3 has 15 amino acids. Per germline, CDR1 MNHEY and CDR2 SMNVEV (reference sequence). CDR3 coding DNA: TGTGCCAGCAGTTTAAGAGTCCTAGGAGCCCATGAGCAGTTCTTC. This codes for CASSLRVLGAHEQFF.

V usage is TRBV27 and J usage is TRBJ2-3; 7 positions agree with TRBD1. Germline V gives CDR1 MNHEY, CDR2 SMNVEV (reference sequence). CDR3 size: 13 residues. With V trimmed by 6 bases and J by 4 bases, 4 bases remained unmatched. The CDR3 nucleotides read TGTGCCAGCAGGCATACAGGGGCAGATACGCAGTATTTT. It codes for CASRHTGADTQYF.

CDR3 in DNA: TGTGCCAGCAGCTTACTAGCGGGCCACAATGAGCAGTTCTTC. Its protein product is CASSLLAGHNEQFF. The V gene is TRBV11-3, the J gene TRBJ2-1, with 8 nucleotides matching TRBD2. Trimming at V came to 2 bases and at J to 5 bases, leaving 2 bases not matched to a gene. CDR3 length equals 14 residues. Germline-derived CDR1 and CDR2 are SGHNT and YENEEA.

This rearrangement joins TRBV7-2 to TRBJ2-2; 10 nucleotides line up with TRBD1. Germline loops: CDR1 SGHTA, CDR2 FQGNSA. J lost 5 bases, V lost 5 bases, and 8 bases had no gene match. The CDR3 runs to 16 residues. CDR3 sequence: CASSPRQGARTGELFF. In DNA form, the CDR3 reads TGTGCCAGCAGCCCTCGACAGGGGGCAAGGACCGGGGAGCTGTTTTTT.

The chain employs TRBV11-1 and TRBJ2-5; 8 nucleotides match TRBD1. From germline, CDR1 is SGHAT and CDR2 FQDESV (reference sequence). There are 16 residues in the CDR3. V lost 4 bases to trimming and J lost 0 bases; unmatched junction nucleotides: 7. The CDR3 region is CASSSPRTGYQETQYF. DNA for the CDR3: TGTGCCAGCAGCTCTCCTCGGACAGGGTACCAAGAGACCCAGTACTTC.

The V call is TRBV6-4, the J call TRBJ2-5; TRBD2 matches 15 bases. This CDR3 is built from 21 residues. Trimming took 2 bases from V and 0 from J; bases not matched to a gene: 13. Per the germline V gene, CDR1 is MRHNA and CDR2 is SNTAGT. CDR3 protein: CASSDPRGQGTSGGHQETQYF. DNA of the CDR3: TGTGCCAGCAGTGACCCCAGAGGACAGGGGACTAGCGGGGGGCACCAAGAGACCCAGTACTTC.

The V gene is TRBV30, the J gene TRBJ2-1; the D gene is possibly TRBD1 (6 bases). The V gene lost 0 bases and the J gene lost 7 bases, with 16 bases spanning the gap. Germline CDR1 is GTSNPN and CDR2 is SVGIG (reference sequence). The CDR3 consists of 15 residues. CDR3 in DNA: TGTGCCTGGAGTGTTCCTCCAGGGGAAGGGAATGAGCAGTTCTTC. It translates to CAWSVPPGEGNEQFF.

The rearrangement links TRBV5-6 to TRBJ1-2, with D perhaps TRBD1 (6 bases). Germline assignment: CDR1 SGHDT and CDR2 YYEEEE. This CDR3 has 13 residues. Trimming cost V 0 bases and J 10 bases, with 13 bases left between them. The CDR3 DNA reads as TGTGCCAGCAGCTTGGAACAGGGCGACCCCTACACCTTC. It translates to CASSLEQGDPYTF.

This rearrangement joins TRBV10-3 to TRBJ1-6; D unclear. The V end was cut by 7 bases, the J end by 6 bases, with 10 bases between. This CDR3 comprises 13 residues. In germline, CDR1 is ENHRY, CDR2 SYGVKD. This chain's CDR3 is CAITEQANSPLHF. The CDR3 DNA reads TGTGCCATCACGGAGCAGGCTAATTCACCCCTCCACTTT.

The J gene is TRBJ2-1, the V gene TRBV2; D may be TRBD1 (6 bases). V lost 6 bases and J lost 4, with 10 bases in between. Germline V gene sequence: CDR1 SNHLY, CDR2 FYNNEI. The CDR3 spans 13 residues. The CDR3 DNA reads TGTGCCAGCAGCGAGACAGGTTACAATGAGCAGTTCTTC. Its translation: CASSETGYNEQFF.

The CDR3 protein is CASSVEGHGANTEAFF. Here the CDR3 DNA reads TGTGCCAGCAGCGTAGAAGGGCATGGGGCGAACACTGAAGCTTTCTTT. The genes are TRBV9 and TRBJ1-1; D perhaps matches TRBD1 (5 bases). The CDR3 covers 16 residues. Trimming shortened V by 0 bases and J by 1 base, and 13 bases separated the two germline ends. CDR1 and CDR2 from the germline V gene are SGDLS and YYNGEE.

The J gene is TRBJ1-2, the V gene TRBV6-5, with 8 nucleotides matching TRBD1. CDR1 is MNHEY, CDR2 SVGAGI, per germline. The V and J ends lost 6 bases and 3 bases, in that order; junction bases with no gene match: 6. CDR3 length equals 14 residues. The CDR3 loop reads CASSRQGSDYGYTF. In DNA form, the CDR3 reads TGTGCCAGCAGCCGACAGGGGTCTGACTATGGCTACACCTTC.

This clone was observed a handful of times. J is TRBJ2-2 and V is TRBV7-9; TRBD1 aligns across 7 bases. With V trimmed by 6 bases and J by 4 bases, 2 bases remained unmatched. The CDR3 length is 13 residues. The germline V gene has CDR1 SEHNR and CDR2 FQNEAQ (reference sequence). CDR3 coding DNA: TGTGCCAGCAGTTCAGGGGGCACCGGGGAGCTGTTTTTT. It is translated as CASSSGGTGELFF.

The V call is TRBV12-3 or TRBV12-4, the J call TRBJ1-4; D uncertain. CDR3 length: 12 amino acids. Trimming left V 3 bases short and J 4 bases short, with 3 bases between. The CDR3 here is CASSFLNEKLFF. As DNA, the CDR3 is TGTGCCAGCAGTTTCCTTAATGAAAAACTGTTTTTT.

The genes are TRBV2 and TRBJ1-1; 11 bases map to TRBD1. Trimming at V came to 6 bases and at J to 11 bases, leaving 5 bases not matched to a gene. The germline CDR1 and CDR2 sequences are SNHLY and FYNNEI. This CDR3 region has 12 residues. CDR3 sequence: CASRRRDRGAFF. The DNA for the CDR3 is TGTGCCAGCAGACGAAGGGACAGGGGGGCTTTCTTT.

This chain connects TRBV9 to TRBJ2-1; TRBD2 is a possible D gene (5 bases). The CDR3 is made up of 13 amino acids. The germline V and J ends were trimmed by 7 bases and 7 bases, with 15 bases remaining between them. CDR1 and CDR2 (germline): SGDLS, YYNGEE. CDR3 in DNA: TGTGCCAGCGAGGGCAGCGCCCCAAATGAGCAGTTCTTC. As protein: CASEGSAPNEQFF.

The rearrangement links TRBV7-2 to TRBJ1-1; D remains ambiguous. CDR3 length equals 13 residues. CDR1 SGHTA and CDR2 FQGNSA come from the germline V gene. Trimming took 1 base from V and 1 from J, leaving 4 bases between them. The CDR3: CASSLGRNTEAFF. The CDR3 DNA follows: TGTGCCAGCAGCTTAGGGAGGAACACTGAAGCTTTCTTT. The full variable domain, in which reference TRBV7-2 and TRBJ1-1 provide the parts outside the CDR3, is GAGVSQSPSNKVTEKGKDVELRCDPISGHTALYWYRQSLGQGLEFLIYFQGNSAPDKSGLPSDRFSAERTGGSVSTLTIQRTQQEDSAVYLCASSLGRNTEAFFGQGTRLTVV.

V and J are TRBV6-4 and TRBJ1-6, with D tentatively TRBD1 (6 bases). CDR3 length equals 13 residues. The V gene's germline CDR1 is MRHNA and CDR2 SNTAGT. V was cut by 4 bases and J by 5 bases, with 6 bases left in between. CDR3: CASSGDNNSPLHF. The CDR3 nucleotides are TGTGCCAGCAGTGGGGACAATAATTCACCCCTCCACTTT.

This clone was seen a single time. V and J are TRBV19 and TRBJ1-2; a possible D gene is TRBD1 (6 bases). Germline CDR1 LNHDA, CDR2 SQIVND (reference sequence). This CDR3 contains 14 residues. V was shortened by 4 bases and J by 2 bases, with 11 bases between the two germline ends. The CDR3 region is CASSTGAVNYGYTF. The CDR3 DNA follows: TGTGCCAGTAGTACGGGGGCGGTAAACTATGGCTACACCTTC.

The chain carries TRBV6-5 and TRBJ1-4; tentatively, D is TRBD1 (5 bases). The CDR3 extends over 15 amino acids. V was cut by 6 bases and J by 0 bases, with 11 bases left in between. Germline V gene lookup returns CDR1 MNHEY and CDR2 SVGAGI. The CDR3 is CASRRDPATNEKLFF. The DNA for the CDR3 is TGTGCCAGCAGAAGGGACCCTGCAACTAATGAAAAACTGTTTTTT.

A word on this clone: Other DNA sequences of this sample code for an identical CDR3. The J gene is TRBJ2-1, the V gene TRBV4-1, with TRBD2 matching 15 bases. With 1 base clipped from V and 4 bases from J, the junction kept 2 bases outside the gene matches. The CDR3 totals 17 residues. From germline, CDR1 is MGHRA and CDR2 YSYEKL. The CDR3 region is CASSQVGLAGGYNEQFF. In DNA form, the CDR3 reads TGCGCCAGCAGCCAAGTTGGACTAGCGGGAGGGTACAATGAGCAGTTCTTC.

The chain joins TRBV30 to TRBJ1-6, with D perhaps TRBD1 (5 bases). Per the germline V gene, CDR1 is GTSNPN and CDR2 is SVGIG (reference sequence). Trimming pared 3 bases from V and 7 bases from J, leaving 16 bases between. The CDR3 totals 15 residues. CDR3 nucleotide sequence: TGTGCCTGGAGGGCGCCGGGGGGGGTGAATTCACCCCTCCACTTT. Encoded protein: CAWRAPGGVNSPLHF.

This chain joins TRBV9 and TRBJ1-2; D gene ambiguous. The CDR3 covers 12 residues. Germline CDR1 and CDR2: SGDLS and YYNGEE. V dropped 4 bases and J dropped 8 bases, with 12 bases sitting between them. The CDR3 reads CASSTQRRGYTF. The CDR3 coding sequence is TGTGCCAGCAGCACGCAGCGCCGGGGCTACACCTTC. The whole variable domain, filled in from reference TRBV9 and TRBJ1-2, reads DSGVTQTPKHLITATGQRVTLRCSPRSGDLSVYWYQQSLDQGLQFLIQYYNGEERAKGNILERFSAQQFPDLHSELNLSSLELGDSALYFCASSTQRRGYTFGSGTRLTVV.